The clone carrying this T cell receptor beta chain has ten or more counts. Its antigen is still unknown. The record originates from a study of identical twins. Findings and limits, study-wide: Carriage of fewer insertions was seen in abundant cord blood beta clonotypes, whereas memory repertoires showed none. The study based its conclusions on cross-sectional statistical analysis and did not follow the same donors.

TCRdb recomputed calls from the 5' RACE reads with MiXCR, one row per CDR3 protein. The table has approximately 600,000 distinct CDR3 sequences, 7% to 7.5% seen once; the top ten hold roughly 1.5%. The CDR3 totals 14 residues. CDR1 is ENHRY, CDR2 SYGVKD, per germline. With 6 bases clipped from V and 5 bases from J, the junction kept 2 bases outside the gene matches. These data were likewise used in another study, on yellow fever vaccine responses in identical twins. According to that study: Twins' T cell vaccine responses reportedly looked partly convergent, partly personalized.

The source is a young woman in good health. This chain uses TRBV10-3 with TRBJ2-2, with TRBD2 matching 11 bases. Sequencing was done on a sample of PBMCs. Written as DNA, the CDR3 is TGTGCCATCAGGAGGACTAGCGGGACCGGGGAGCTGTTTTTT. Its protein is CAIRRTSGTGELFF.